This T cell receptor (beta chain) comes out of a study of blood T cells in healthy people across ages. The authors ran a second PCR of about 6 to 12 cycles using a sample-barcoded 5' primer and a J-beta primer mix. Each sample provided no less than 2.5 million CDR3-containing paired-end reads. TCRdb reanalysed the 5' RACE reads using MiXCR and keeps one entry per CDR3 protein. The table records more than 800,000 distinct CDR3 sequences, 29% of them present only once. Notes on the study in general: Investigators viewed diversity estimates from one million T cells as underestimates, the study reported. It was not possible, with unsorted PBMCs, to conclusively compare naive and antigen-experienced cells.

The CDR3 has 14 residues. Healthy Caucasian individuals from Russia aged roughly 6 to 90 served as donors. Details on this clonotype: Its antigen is unknown. A read error may be the cause here, since a much bigger clone is one base away.

This sequence was found in an elderly woman in good health. The sample comprised blood. The chain links TRBV12-3 or TRBV12-4 to TRBJ2-5, with TRBD1 identical over 7 bases. The CDR3 sequence: CASSSNRGRETRYF. CDR3 sequence (DNA): TGTGCCAGCAGTTCGAACAGGGGTAGAGAGACCCGGTACTTC.